These 15 T cell receptor beta chains were sequenced from one sample in a study of blood T cell repertoires in COVID-19. Clones were read by immunoSEQ multiplex PCR, and TCRdb kept only the in-frame ones, dropping some. The repertoire holds under 250,000 clones, with around 84% as singletons. The specimen was PBMCs or T cells enriched from blood (not recorded which). These receptors originate from a man aged 25-45 years with acute COVID-19.

A few counts support this clone. V and J are TRBV9 and TRBJ1-2; 9 bases fit TRBD1. This CDR3 spans 14 amino acids. Germline values: CDR1 SGDLS, CDR2 YYNGEE. The V and J ends lost 4 bases and 3 bases, in that order; junction bases with no gene match: 4. The CDR3 coding sequence is TGTGCCAGCAGCAAGGGACAGGGTGACTATGGCTACACCTTC. Protein sequence: CASSKGQGDYGYTF.

The chain couples TRBV29-1 to TRBJ2-2, with D perhaps TRBD2 (5 bases). The V and J ends lost 3 bases and 5 bases respectively, with 13 bases between them. Germline CDR1 SQVTM, CDR2 ANQGSEA. This CDR3 comprises 14 residues. The CDR3 coding sequence is TGCAGCGTTGATTTAGGCCGGGGTACCGGGGAGCTGTTTTTT. Its translation is CSVDLGRGTGELFF.

This clone was detected only once. The DNA of the CDR3 is TGTGCTAGTGGTCCCGGGACAGGGGGTATCACCGGGGAGCTGTTTTTT. Its protein product is CASGPGTGGITGELFF. This chain uses TRBV12-5 with TRBJ2-2; TRBD1 matches 11 bases. The CDR3 loop spans 16 amino acids. V dropped 5 bases and J dropped 4; count of bases not matched to a gene: 6. Germline lookup yields CDR1 LGHNT and CDR2 FRNRAP.

The chain is built from TRBV3-1 (or the pseudogene TRBV3-2) and TRBJ1-3, with a possible D match to TRBD1 (5 bases). V was cut by 7 bases and J by 0 bases, with 13 bases left in between. Germline V gene sequence: CDR1 LGHDT, CDR2 YNNKEL (reference sequence). This CDR3 comprises 15 residues. CDR3 DNA sequence: TGTGCCAGCACCAAAGAGGGACTCTCTGGAAACACCATATATTTT. It is translated as CASTKEGLSGNTIYF.

The chain carries TRBV5-5 and TRBJ2-3, with a weak D call TRBD2 (7 bases). Germline V gene data show CDR1 as SGHKS and CDR2 as YYEKEE (reference sequence). Trimming pared 4 bases from V and 3 bases from J, leaving 18 bases between. The CDR3 is 16 residues long. The CDR3: CASSRDTGRGTDTQYF. As DNA, the CDR3 is TGTGCCAGCAGCCGAGATACAGGGAGGGGAACAGATACGCAGTATTTT.

This clone showed up just once. This sequence joins TRBV5-4 and TRBJ2-5; D gene unclear. The CDR3 has 18 amino acids. The V end lost 0 bases, the J end lost 4 bases, and 22 bases lay between the germline ends. Germline lookup yields CDR1 SGHNT and CDR2 YYREEE (reference sequence). The CDR3 region is CASSLDSLMLRARETQYF. CDR3 nucleotides: TGTGCCAGCAGCTTGGATTCACTAATGCTTCGAGCGAGAGAGACCCAGTACTTC.

The V call is TRBV5-1, the J call TRBJ2-1, with 7 bases aligning to TRBD2. Per the germline V gene, CDR1 is SGHRS and CDR2 is YFSETQ. There are 13 residues in the CDR3. The J segment lost 7 bases and the V segment lost 4 bases, leaving 5 bases of the junction unmatched. The DNA of the CDR3 is TGCGCCAGCAGCGGACTAGTTTCAAATGAGCAGTTCTTC. Translating it yields CASSGLVSNEQFF.

This clone was seen a few times. V is TRBV29-1 and J is TRBJ2-5; 7 bases line up with TRBD1. Germline loops: CDR1 SQVTM, CDR2 ANQGSEA. The V gene end was trimmed by 3 bases and the J gene end by 4 bases; junction bases not matched to a gene: 5. The CDR3 is made up of 13 amino acids. CDR3 region: CSVDRNRGETQYF. For the CDR3, the DNA is TGCAGCGTTGACAGGAACAGGGGAGAGACCCAGTACTTC.

This clone appeared a few times. The chain links TRBV6-5 to TRBJ1-5; 7 nucleotides match TRBD1. The V and J ends lost 8 bases and 3 bases, in that order; junction bases with no gene match: 7. The CDR3 length is 14 residues. Germline loops: CDR1 MNHEY, CDR2 SVGAGI. The CDR3 reads CASGGQSLNQPQHF. As DNA, the CDR3 is TGTGCCAGCGGGGGACAGTCACTCAATCAGCCCCAGCATTTT.

The rearrangement uses TRBV11-2 and TRBJ1-6, with 9 bases aligning to TRBD1. Germline CDR1 and CDR2: SGHAT and FQNNGV. This CDR3 has 15 residues. With V trimmed by 5 bases and J by 7 bases, 6 bases remained unmatched. CDR3 in amino acids: CASSPAGQGNSPLHF. In DNA form, the CDR3 reads TGTGCCAGCAGCCCTGCGGGACAGGGCAATTCACCCCTCCACTTT.

V is TRBV19 and J is TRBJ1-5, with TRBD1 identical over 7 bases. After removal of 9 bases from V and 1 base from J, the junction contained 9 bases not matched to a gene. There are 15 residues in the CDR3. Germline CDR1 reads LNHDA; CDR2 reads SQIVND (reference sequence). CDR3 loop: CASRTGDTSNQPQHF. Written as DNA, the CDR3 is TGTGCCAGCCGAACAGGGGACACCAGCAATCAGCCCCAGCATTTT.

The rearrangement uses TRBV5-4 and TRBJ2-1, with 9 bases aligning to TRBD2. The ends lost 2 bases at V and 5 bases at J; junction bases unmatched: 8. The CDR3 loop spans 16 amino acids. Germline V gives CDR1 SGHNT, CDR2 YYREEE (reference sequence). CDR3 DNA sequence: TGTGCCAGCAGCTTAGATCCCGGGACTAGCCACAATGAGCAGTTCTTC. Its translation: CASSLDPGTSHNEQFF.

The chain is built from TRBV15 and TRBJ1-1; D remains unclear. CDR3 length: 14 residues. Germline CDR1 LNHNV, CDR2 YYDKDF (reference sequence). V was cut by 3 bases and J by 1 base, with 9 bases left in between. This CDR3 reads CATSRTTSNTEAFF. CDR3 sequence (DNA): TGTGCCACCAGCAGGACGACATCGAACACTGAAGCTTTCTTT.

V gene TRBV7-3 combines with J gene TRBJ2-1; TRBD2 aligns across 9 bases. Germline CDR1 SGHTA, CDR2 FQGTGA. The CDR3 has 14 residues. V was pared by 5 bases and J by 8 bases, with 7 bases of the junction left unmatched. The CDR3 DNA reads TGTGCCAGCAGCGGGCGCGGGGGGGTATATGAGCAGTTCTTC. This codes for CASSGRGGVYEQFF.

V gene TRBV9 combines with J gene TRBJ2-3; D possibly corresponds to TRBD1 (6 bases). Germline values: CDR1 SGDLS, CDR2 YYNGEE. With 4 bases removed from V and 0 bases from J, the gap between germline ends came to 12 bases. The CDR3 length is 15 residues. CDR3 sequence (DNA): TGTGCCAGCAGCCCTTGGGACAAAAGCACAGATACGCAGTATTTT. It codes for CASSPWDKSTDTQYF. Using reference TRBV9 and TRBJ2-3 for the parts outside the CDR3, the full variable domain is DSGVTQTPKHLITATGQRVTLRCSPRSGDLSVYWYQQSLDQGLQFLIQYYNGEERAKGNILERFSAQQFPDLHSELNLSSLELGDSALYFCASSPWDKSTDTQYFGPGTRLTVL.